These 30 T cell receptor beta chains share one sample of origin, sequenced in a study of cytomegalovirus exposure and HLA in healthy donors. The data were produced by immunoSEQ multiplex PCR, yet TCRdb's version contains in-frame clones alone and is incomplete. The repertoire holds some 290,000 clones, around 90% seen once, with around 0.96% in the top ten. Sequenced sample: PBMCs. Receptors originate from a young man in good health and CMV-seronegative.

The chain links TRBV11-1 to TRBJ2-7; possibly TRBD1 for D (5 bases). Germline V gene lookup returns CDR1 SGHAT and CDR2 FQDESV (reference sequence). The ends were cut back, 1 base at V and 0 bases at J, with 10 bases in the middle. This CDR3 has 15 residues. The CDR3 here is CASSLGLDTSYEQYF. CDR3 coding DNA: TGTGCCAGCAGCTTAGGTTTGGACACCTCCTACGAGCAGTACTTC.

V and J are TRBV19 and TRBJ2-7; 7 nucleotides line up with TRBD2. The germline gives CDR1 LNHDA, CDR2 SQIVND (reference sequence). This CDR3 spans 15 amino acids. Trimming cost V 6 bases and J 2 bases; bases outside gene matches: 10. The CDR3, as DNA: TGTGCCAGTAGCCCTAGCGGCTCAGCGACCTACGAGCAGTACTTC. Its protein product is CASSPSGSATYEQYF.

The chain couples TRBV2 to TRBJ1-3; D may be TRBD1 (6 bases). The CDR3 loop spans 15 amino acids. V lost 4 bases and J 7 bases, leaving 17 bases between the germline ends. The germline gives CDR1 SNHLY, CDR2 FYNNEI. The CDR3 bases are TGTGCCAGCAGTGTTACAGGGTCGGGCCCGAACACCATATATTTT. This codes for CASSVTGSGPNTIYF. Filled out from reference TRBV2 and TRBJ1-3, the complete variable domain reads EPEVTQTPSHQVTQMGQEVILRCVPISNHLYFYWYRQILGQKVEFLVSFYNNEISEKSEIFDDQFSVERPDGSNFTLKIRSTKLEDSAMYFCASSVTGSGPNTIYFGEGSWLTVV.

The chain carries TRBV27 and TRBJ2-3; 11 nucleotides align to TRBD1. This CDR3 has 16 amino acids. Looked up from germline, CDR1 is MNHEY and CDR2 is SMNVEV (reference sequence). Trimming cost V 6 bases and J 3 bases; bases outside gene matches: 8. The CDR3 DNA sequence: TGTGCCAGCAGCCCTGGGACAGGGGGATGGACAGATACGCAGTATTTT. Its translation: CASSPGTGGWTDTQYF.

The chain employs TRBV19 and TRBJ1-2; D is unclear. Germline loops: CDR1 LNHDA, CDR2 SQIVND (reference sequence). The CDR3 spans 14 residues. The ends were cut back, 3 bases at V and 7 bases at J, with 15 bases in the middle. The CDR3 coding sequence is TGTGCCAGTAGTATGGACTATAGGCCGGGTGGCTACACCTTC. This gives the protein CASSMDYRPGGYTF.

This clone was counted once. The CDR3 region is CASKRGQGITEAFF. In DNA, the CDR3 is TGTGCCAGTAAGAGGGGACAGGGGATCACTGAAGCTTTCTTT. V and J are TRBV19 and TRBJ1-1; 10 bases align to TRBD1. CDR1 and CDR2 (germline): LNHDA, SQIVND (reference sequence). V gave up 7 bases and J gave up 4 bases; unmatched junction bases: 6. The CDR3 sequence is 14 residues long.

The chain combines TRBV6-5 with TRBJ1-1; 7 bases agree with TRBD1. CDR3 length equals 14 residues. The ends lost 2 bases at V and 8 bases at J; junction bases unmatched: 8. Germline V gives CDR1 MNHEY, CDR2 SVGAGI. The CDR3: CASSYRTGAPEAFF. The CDR3 DNA is TGTGCCAGCAGTTACCGGACAGGAGCCCCAGAAGCTTTCTTT.

The J gene is TRBJ1-6, the V gene TRBV9; tentative D call: TRBD1 (5 bases). The germline CDR1 and CDR2 sequences are SGDLS and YYNGEE. Trimming stripped 0 bases from V and 8 bases from J, with 12 bases between. This CDR3 is built from 15 residues. CDR3 in amino acids: CASSVEGLGHSPLHF. As DNA, the CDR3 is TGTGCCAGCAGCGTAGAGGGGCTAGGTCATTCACCCCTCCACTTT.

This sequence joins TRBV2 and TRBJ2-1, with D perhaps matching TRBD2 (5 bases). Germline-derived CDR1 and CDR2 are SNHLY and FYNNEI. The CDR3 has 13 amino acids. V was pared by 3 bases and J by 3 bases, with 6 bases between. CDR3 DNA: TGTGCCAGCAGTGAGGACTTCTACAATGAGCAGTTCTTC. Translation: CASSEDFYNEQFF.

The chain has TRBV27 and TRBJ2-7; D gene unclear. The V and J ends lost 2 bases and 7 bases respectively, with 12 bases between them. The CDR3 covers 13 residues. Germline V gene data show CDR1 as MNHEY and CDR2 as SMNVEV (reference sequence). Here the CDR3 reads CASSLDMAREQYF. The CDR3 DNA reads TGTGCCAGCAGTTTAGACATGGCCAGGGAGCAGTACTTC.

The genes are TRBV2 and TRBJ2-7, with TRBD1 matching 8 bases. The germline gives CDR1 SNHLY, CDR2 FYNNEI. Unmatched junction bases numbered 8, after V lost 7 bases and J lost 3 bases. The CDR3 has 14 amino acids. The CDR3 region is CASTQRDRGYEQYF. CDR3 nucleotide sequence: TGTGCCAGCACCCAAAGAGACAGGGGCTACGAGCAGTACTTC.

The V gene is TRBV10-1, the J gene TRBJ2-1; 10 bases are shared with TRBD1. V gave up 8 bases and J gave up 0 bases; unmatched junction bases: 7. CDR1 and CDR2 (germline): WNHNN, SYGVQD (reference sequence). The CDR3 covers 16 residues. CDR3 protein: CASARDRGSSYNEQFF. CDR3 nucleotides: TGCGCCAGCGCCCGGGACAGGGGAAGCTCCTACAATGAGCAGTTCTTC.

The V call is TRBV11-2, the J call TRBJ2-3; 12 bases are shared with TRBD2. The J segment lost 5 bases and the V segment lost 1 base, leaving 10 bases of the junction unmatched. CDR1 and CDR2 (germline): SGHAT, FQNNGV. This CDR3 has 18 residues. The CDR3 DNA reads TGTGCCAGCAGCTTAGCTAGGTCTAGCGGGGGGGCCAGAGATACGCAGTATTTT. Protein product: CASSLARSSGGARDTQYF. Supplemented by reference TRBV11-2 and TRBJ2-3, the full variable domain reads EAGVAQSPRYKIIEKRQSVAFWCNPISGHATLYWYQQILGQGPKLLIQFQNNGVVDDSQLPKDRFSAERLKGVDSTLKIQPAKLEDSAVYLCASSLARSSGGARDTQYFGPGTRLTVL.

The gene calls are TRBV5-4 and TRBJ1-3, with D uncertain. This CDR3 is built from 14 residues. The V end lost 0 bases, the J end lost 2 bases, and 6 bases lay between the germline ends. Germline CDR1 reads SGHNT; CDR2 reads YYREEE (reference sequence). The CDR3 sequence: CASSLGGPGNTIYF. Written as DNA, the CDR3 is TGTGCCAGCAGCTTGGGAGGGCCTGGAAACACCATATATTTT.

The rearrangement uses TRBV4-1 and TRBJ1-2; no clear D gene. In germline, CDR1 is MGHRA, CDR2 YSYEKL. V was clipped by 5 bases and J by 8 bases, with 18 bases between them. CDR3 length: 14 amino acids. CDR3 sequence reads: CASSYRGGLGGYTF. CDR3 DNA: TGCGCCAGCAGCTACCGGGGAGGGTTAGGCGGCTACACCTTC.

The genes are TRBV7-2 and TRBJ2-1; 8 nucleotides agree with TRBD2. Germline-derived CDR1 and CDR2 are SGHTA and FQGNSA. The V and J ends lost 7 bases and 0 bases, in that order; junction bases with no gene match: 14. CDR3 length: 18 residues. The CDR3 bases are TGTGCCAGCATGGAGTTGAGAGCGGGGGACATCTCCTACAATGAGCAGTTCTTC. Its translation: CASMELRAGDISYNEQFF.

The chain employs TRBV5-4 and TRBJ1-3; D gene uncertain. The germline V gene has CDR1 SGHNT and CDR2 YYREEE (reference sequence). V was shortened by 4 bases and J by 0 bases, with 14 bases between the two germline ends. The CDR3 has 16 residues. The CDR3 region has the DNA TGTGCCAGCAGCCGGGAAAGGGCCGACTCTGGAAACACCATATATTTT. As protein: CASSRERADSGNTIYF.

The DNA of the CDR3 is TGTGCCAGCTCATCCACTCGGTTGGAGACCCAGTACTTC. This sequence encodes CASSSTRLETQYF. The gene calls are TRBV18 and TRBJ2-5; D call uncertain. CDR3 length: 13 amino acids. V was clipped by 5 bases and J by 5 bases, with 12 bases between them. The V gene's germline CDR1 is KGHSH and CDR2 LQKENI.

This chain links TRBV13 with TRBJ1-1; the match to TRBD1 covers 7 bases. The V gene's germline CDR1 is PRHDT and CDR2 FYEKMQ (reference sequence). This CDR3 is 15 amino acids long. Unmatched junction bases numbered 7, after V lost 4 bases and J lost 2 bases. The CDR3, as DNA: TGTGCCAGCAGCTCGACAGGGTGGGGTAACACTGAAGCTTTCTTT. Encoded protein: CASSSTGWGNTEAFF.

The chain uses TRBV20-1 and TRBJ1-2; D unresolved. This CDR3 has 11 amino acids. With 3 bases removed from V and 6 bases from J, the gap between germline ends came to 8 bases. Germline CDR1 is DFQATT and CDR2 is SNEGSKA (reference sequence). The chain's CDR3 is CSARRANGYTF. As DNA, the CDR3 is TGCAGTGCTAGGAGGGCAAATGGCTACACCTTC.

The chain recombines TRBV4-1 with TRBJ2-7; 7 positions agree with TRBD1. The ends lost 4 bases at V and 0 bases at J; junction bases unmatched: 15. Germline loops: CDR1 MGHRA, CDR2 YSYEKL. The CDR3 is 18 residues long. The CDR3 sequence is CASSLTTPTGYSSYEQYF. Written as DNA, the CDR3 is TGCGCCAGCAGCCTCACGACCCCGACAGGGTACAGCTCCTACGAGCAGTACTTC.

The chain links TRBV11-2 to TRBJ2-7; 10 nucleotides agree with TRBD1. The V gene's germline CDR1 is SGHAT and CDR2 FQNNGV. Unmatched junction bases numbered 4, after V lost 0 bases and J lost 5 bases. The CDR3 is 15 residues long. The CDR3 DNA reads as TGTGCCAGCAGCTTAGATCGGGACAGGGGCCACGAGCAGTACTTC. Residues: CASSLDRDRGHEQYF.

This clone showed up just a few times. The identical CDR3 is also encoded by other nucleotide sequences in the sample. The chain combines TRBV19 with TRBJ1-5, with 7 bases that match TRBD1. CDR3 length: 14 residues. The V and J ends lost 3 bases and 4 bases, in that order; junction bases with no gene match: 3. Germline V gene data show CDR1 as LNHDA and CDR2 as SQIVND (reference sequence). The CDR3 reads CASSIRDSNQPQHF. The DNA for the CDR3 is TGTGCCAGTAGTATCCGGGACAGTAATCAGCCCCAGCATTTT.

The rearrangement uses TRBV27 and TRBJ1-5; 10 bases are a match to TRBD1. The trim removed 6 bases at V and 6 bases at J, leaving 14 bases unmatched. The CDR3 has 17 residues. Germline CDR1 and CDR2: MNHEY and SMNVEV (reference sequence). The CDR3: CASRAESPDRGSQPQHF. CDR3 DNA sequence: TGTGCCAGCAGGGCCGAGTCCCCGGACAGGGGGAGTCAGCCCCAGCATTTT.

The V gene is TRBV10-3, the J gene TRBJ1-5; D gene unclear. Trimming took off 3 bases at V and 4 bases at J, with 10 bases between the two ends. The length of the CDR3 is 14 residues. Germline V gives CDR1 ENHRY, CDR2 SYGVKD. In nucleotides, the CDR3 is TGTGCCATCAGTGATGCGGGAGGAAATCAGCCCCAGCATTTT. Translation gives CAISDAGGNQPQHF.

V gene TRBV5-1 combines with J gene TRBJ2-7, with D unclear. In germline, CDR1 is SGHRS, CDR2 YFSETQ. The CDR3 loop spans 14 amino acids. Trimming took off 7 bases at V and 2 bases at J, with 16 bases between the two ends. The CDR3 loop is CASQSARFPYEQYF. The CDR3 DNA reads as TGCGCCAGCCAATCCGCCAGGTTTCCCTACGAGCAGTACTTC.

The CDR3 sequence: CASSLSGTTNYGYTF. The CDR3, as DNA: TGCGCCAGCAGCTTGTCGGGGACTACTAACTATGGCTACACCTTC. V is TRBV5-1 and J is TRBJ1-2; a weak D match, TRBD1 (5 bases). Germline V gene sequence: CDR1 SGHRS, CDR2 YFSETQ. Trimming removed 1 base from V and 0 bases from J, with 10 bases in between. The CDR3 length is 15 residues.

The V gene is TRBV7-9, the J gene TRBJ2-2; 7 bases are a match to TRBD2. Germline V lookup: CDR1 SEHNR, CDR2 FQNEAQ (reference sequence). This CDR3 is built from 15 residues. V dropped 4 bases and J dropped 2; count of bases not matched to a gene: 4. The CDR3 DNA follows: TGTGCCAGCAGCTCGGGGGGACTAAACACCGGGGAGCTGTTTTTT. Residues: CASSSGGLNTGELFF.

The J gene is TRBJ2-4, the V gene TRBV4-2, with 16 bases fitting TRBD2. V lost 3 bases, J lost 8 bases, and 7 bases stayed unmatched. CDR1 LGHNA and CDR2 YNFKEQ come from the germline V gene. The CDR3 has 17 amino acids. The CDR3 is CASSQTLGLAGGDIQYF. In nucleotides, the CDR3 is TGTGCCAGCAGCCAGACCTTGGGACTAGCGGGGGGGGACATTCAGTACTTC.

A single count supports this clone. The chain combines TRBV9 with TRBJ1-3; possibly TRBD1 for D (5 bases). CDR1 and CDR2 from the germline V gene are SGDLS and YYNGEE. This CDR3 contains 16 residues. Trimming cost V 0 bases and J 3 bases, with 13 bases left between them. This CDR3 reads CASSVEQGRGGNTIYF. The CDR3 bases are TGTGCCAGCAGCGTAGAGCAGGGCCGCGGTGGAAACACCATATATTTT.